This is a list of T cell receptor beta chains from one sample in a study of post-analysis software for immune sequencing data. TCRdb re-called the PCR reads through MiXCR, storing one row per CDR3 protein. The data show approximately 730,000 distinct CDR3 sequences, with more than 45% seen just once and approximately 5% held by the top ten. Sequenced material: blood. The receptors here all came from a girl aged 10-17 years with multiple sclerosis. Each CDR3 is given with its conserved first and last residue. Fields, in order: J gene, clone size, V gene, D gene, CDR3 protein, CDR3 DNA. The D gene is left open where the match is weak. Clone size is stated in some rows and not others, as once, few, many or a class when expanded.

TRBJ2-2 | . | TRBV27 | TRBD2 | CASSFLGLAGAGGTGERFF | TGTGCCAGCAGTTTCTTGGGACTAGCGGGAGCCGGGGGCACCGGGGAGCGGTTTTTT
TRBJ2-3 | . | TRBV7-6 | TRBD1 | CASSSGQGLTDTQYF | TGTGCCAGCAGCTCGGGACAGGGATTGACAGATACGCAGTATTTT
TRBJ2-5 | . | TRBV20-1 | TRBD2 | CSARFVASGRAYWYQETQYF | TGCAGTGCTAGATTTGTAGCCAGCGGGAGGGCCTATTGGTACCAAGAGACCCAGTACTTC
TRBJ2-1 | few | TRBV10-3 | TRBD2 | CAITGTSGSSYNEQFF | TGTGCCATCACCGGGACTAGCGGGAGCTCCTACAATGAGCAGTTCTTC
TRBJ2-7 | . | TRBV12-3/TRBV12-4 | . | CASSRGRGGTVSYEQYF | TGTGCCAGCAGCCGGGGGCGAGGCGGGACAGTTTCCTACGAGCAGTACTTC
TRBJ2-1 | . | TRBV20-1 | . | CSARDGRGYNGQFF | TGCAGTGCTAGAGACGGGAGAGGCTACAATGGGCAGTTCTTC
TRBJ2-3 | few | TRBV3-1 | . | CASSQGQNGNTQYF | TGTGCCAGCAGCCAAGGACAGAACGGAAATACGCAGTATTTT
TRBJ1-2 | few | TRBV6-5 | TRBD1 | CASSYVTGNGYTF | TGTGCCAGCAGTTACGTGACAGGGAATGGCTACACCTTC
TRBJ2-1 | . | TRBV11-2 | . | CASSFSGMGSYNEQFF | TGTGCCAGCAGCTTTTCCGGGATGGGATCCTACAATGAGCAGTTCTTC
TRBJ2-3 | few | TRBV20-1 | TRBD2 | CSAGTSGLDTQYF | TGCAGTGCTGGGACTAGCGGCCTCGATACGCAGTATTTT
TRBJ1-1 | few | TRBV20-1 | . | CSAGALTVEAFF | TGCAGTGCTGGAGCCTTGACAGTTGAAGCTTTCTTT
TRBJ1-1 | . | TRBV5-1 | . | CASSFDTLNTEAFF | TGCGCCAGCAGCTTCGACACTTTGAACACTGAAGCTTTCTTT
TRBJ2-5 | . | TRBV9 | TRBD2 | CASSDRTGLAGKETQYF | TGTGCCAGCAGCGATAGAACCGGACTAGCGGGAAAGGAGACCCAGTACTTC
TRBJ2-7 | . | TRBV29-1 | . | CSVVPRGAYEQYF | TGCAGCGTTGTTCCCAGAGGGGCCTACGAGCAGTACTTC